This T cell receptor beta chain stems from a study of T cells in Graves' hyperthyroidism and ophthalmopathy. Diagnostic decisions used clinical symptoms, serum thyroxine and TRAb, thyroid ultrasound and orbital computed tomography. Study results and caveats: Model output signaled ophthalmopathy a median approximately six months ahead of onset. In the analysis, a 13 V-J model separated ophthalmopathy from stable hyperthyroidism.

Germline CDR1 and CDR2: MNHNS and SASEGT. Between the trimmed V and J ends, which lost 5 bases and 7 bases, there was a span of 20 bases. The CDR3 contains 15 residues. Amplified TCR beta CDR3 regions derived from RNA transcripts. HTBI primers were used for first-round RT-PCR of the TCR CDR3. TCRdb re-analysed the multiplex PCR reads in MiXCR, keeping a single row per CDR3 protein. In the table there are 560,000 or so distinct CDR3 sequences, just under 20% of which are singletons. Note on this clonotype: Its antigen remains unknown.

The sequenced material came from blood. This TCR was sampled from a man between 35 and 55 years old with Graves' ophthalmopathy. This chain uses TRBV6-1 with TRBJ1-2, with D tentatively TRBD1 (5 bases). CDR3: CASSPKVGVTSGYTF. The CDR3 coding sequence is TGTGCCAGCAGTCCCAAAGTAGGGGTGACCTCTGGCTACACCTTC.